The T cell receptor beta chain described here comes from a study of memory CD4+ T cells and cytomegalovirus serostatus. Background on the study: This sample comes from healthy Belgian adults, eight to ten CMV seropositive, approximately 23 seronegative. Study-level results: Of 164 reported CMV TCRbeta sequences, under 80 were found in memory CD4+ repertoires.

Data came from immunoSEQ multiplex PCR; TCRdb stores just in-frame clones and leaves some out. Among about 61,000 clones listed, 82% were seen once. This clone was detected a few times. What it binds is not known. Single viable CD3+CD4+CD8-CD45RO+ cells were sorted as the memory CD4+ T cells. CMV serostatus came from serum IgG against pp150, pp28, p38, p52. The CDR3 covers 8 residues. Germline V gene data show CDR1 as SGDLS and CDR2 as YYNGEE. The specimen sequenced was memory CD4+ T cells from blood. The chain employs TRBV9 and TRBJ1-2, with D uncertain. The clonotype was recovered from an adult in good health and CMV-seronegative. Here the CDR3 DNA reads TGTGCAGATGATGGCTACACCTTC. This gives the protein CADDGYTF.